This TCR beta chain was captured by sequencing in a study of regulatory T cells in long-lasting Graves disease. This clonotype has only a few counts. Relying on iRepertoire HTBI primers and Arm-PCR of CDR3 regions, the team built TCR beta libraries. TCRdb reprocessed the multiplex PCR reads with MiXCR, giving one entry per CDR3 protein. Of 450,000 to 600,000 distinct CDR3 sequences listed, about 16% were seen once; the top ten hold 10% to 15%. The time point is: newly diagnosed GD, antithyroid drugs for less than 3 months. After RNA was extracted from PBMCs, the TCR library was made from it. The sample was also linked to a second study, of T cells in Graves' hyperthyroidism and ophthalmopathy.

The sample here was peripheral blood mononuclear cells (PBMCs), taken at new diagnosis, from a patient treated with antithyroid drugs. The sequence derives from a man aged 40-49 years with Graves disease.

This CDR3 is CSARESGFGYGYTF. The CDR3 DNA sequence: TGCAGTGCTAGAGAATCGGGGTTTGGGTATGGCTACACCTTC. The chain employs TRBV20-1 and TRBJ1-2; D is uncertain. In germline, CDR1 is DFQATT, CDR2 SNEGSKA (reference sequence). The CDR3 extends over 14 amino acids. The V and J ends lost 0 bases and 5 bases respectively, with 13 bases between them.